This T cell receptor (beta chain) was sequenced in a study of blood T cells in healthy people across ages. Turning to the study itself: About one barcoded beta molecule per two T cells came from capture by template switching. Overall study results and limits: CMV infection status of these donors was not known.

In regard to this clonotype: Its target is not known.

Primers used in a second PCR of roughly 6 to 11 cycles were a sample-barcoded 5' primer and a J-beta primer mix. Template switching added a 12-random-nucleotide identifier to every cDNA molecule. TCRdb independently ran MiXCR on the 5' RACE reads; one entry per CDR3 protein. Of more than 650,000 distinct CDR3 sequences listed, approximately 21% are singletons. This TCR derives from a man aged 65 to 85 in good health. Sequenced sample: blood.

CDR3 in amino acids: CSAREGTSGWNEQFF. The DNA of the CDR3 is TGCAGTGCTAGAGAGGGGACTAGCGGGTGGAATGAGCAGTTCTTC. The gene calls are TRBV20-1 and TRBJ2-1, with 12 bases aligning to TRBD2. J was trimmed by 7 bases and V by 0 bases; bases with no gene match: 4. Germline CDR1 DFQATT, CDR2 SNEGSKA (reference sequence). The CDR3 has 15 amino acids.